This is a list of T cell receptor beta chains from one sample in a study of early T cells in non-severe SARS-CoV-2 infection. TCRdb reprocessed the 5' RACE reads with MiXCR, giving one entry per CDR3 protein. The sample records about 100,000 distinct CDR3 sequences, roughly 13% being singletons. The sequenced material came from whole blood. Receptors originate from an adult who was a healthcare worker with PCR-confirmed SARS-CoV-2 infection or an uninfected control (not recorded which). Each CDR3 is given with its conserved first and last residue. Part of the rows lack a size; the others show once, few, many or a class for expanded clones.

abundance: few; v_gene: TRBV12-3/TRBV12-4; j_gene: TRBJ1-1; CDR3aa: CASSLWWGTEAFF
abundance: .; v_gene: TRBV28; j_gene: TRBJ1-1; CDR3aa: CASSLRDRGRAFF
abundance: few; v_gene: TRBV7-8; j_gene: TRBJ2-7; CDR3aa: CASSPGLLYEQYF
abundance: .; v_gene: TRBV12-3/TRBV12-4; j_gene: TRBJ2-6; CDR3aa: CASRFGLDRGTGANVLTF
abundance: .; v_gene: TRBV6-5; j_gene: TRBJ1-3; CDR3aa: CASSYSRTDSGNTIYF
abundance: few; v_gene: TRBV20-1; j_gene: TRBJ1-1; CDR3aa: CSARPQTVMNTEAFF
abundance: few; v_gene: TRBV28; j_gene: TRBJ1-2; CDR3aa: CASSFPGTGGYGYTF
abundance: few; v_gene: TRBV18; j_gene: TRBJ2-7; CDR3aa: CASSPRGGPYEQYF
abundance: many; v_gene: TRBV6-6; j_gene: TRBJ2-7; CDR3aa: CASSYGGQGPFEQYF
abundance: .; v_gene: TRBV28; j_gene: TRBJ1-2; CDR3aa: CASSINRVYGYTF
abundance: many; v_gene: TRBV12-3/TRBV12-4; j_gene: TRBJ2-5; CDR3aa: CASSFLEYLGLAHQETQYF
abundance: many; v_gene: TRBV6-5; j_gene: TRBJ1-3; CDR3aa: CASSKSGPRSGNTIYF
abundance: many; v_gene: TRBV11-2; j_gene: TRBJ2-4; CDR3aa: CASSLGRQGTNIQYF
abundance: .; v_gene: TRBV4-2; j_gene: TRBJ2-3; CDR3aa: CASSQVKDTQYF
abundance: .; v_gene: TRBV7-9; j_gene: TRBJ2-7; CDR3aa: CASSSNRREQYF
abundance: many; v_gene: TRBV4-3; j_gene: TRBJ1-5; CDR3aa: CASSQDRYSNQPQHF
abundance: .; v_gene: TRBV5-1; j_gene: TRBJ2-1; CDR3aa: CASSFNTLTTTYNEQFF
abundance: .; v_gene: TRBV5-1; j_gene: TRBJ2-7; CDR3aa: CASSLATTAYEQYF
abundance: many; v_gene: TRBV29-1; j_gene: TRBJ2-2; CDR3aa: CSASKEGQGDTGELFF
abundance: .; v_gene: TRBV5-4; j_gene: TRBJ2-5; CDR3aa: CASSPVETQYF
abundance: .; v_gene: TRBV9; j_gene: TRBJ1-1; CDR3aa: CASSAMTGRTEAFF
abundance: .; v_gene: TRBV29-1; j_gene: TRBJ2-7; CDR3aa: CSAQRGLGVEQYF
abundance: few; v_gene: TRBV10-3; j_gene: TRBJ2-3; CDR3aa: CAISGLAGTTDTQYF
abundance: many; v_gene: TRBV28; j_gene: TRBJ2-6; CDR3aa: CASSPGGTGANVLTF
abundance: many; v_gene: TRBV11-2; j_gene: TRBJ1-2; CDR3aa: CASSATGTEYGYTF
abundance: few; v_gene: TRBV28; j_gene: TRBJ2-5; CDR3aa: CASSFSGVQETQYF
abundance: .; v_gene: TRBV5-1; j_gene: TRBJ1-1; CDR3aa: CASSIRTGPNTEAFF
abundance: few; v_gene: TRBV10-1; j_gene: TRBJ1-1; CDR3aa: CASRTGQGMNTEAFF
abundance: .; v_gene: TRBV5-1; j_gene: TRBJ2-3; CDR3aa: CASSLFGQLGLTDTQYF
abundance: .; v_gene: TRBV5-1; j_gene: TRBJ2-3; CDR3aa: CASSLLGTDTQYF
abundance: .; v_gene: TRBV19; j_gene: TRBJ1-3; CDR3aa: CASLDILSGNTIYF
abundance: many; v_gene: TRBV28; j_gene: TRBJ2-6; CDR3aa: CASSLTAGANVLTF
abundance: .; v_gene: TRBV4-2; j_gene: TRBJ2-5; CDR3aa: CASSQDEGKRVQTQYF
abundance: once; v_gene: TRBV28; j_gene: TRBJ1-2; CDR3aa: CASIFVQGGGYTF
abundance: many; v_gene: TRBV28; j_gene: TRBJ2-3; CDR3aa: CASSPPPGTGEDTQYF
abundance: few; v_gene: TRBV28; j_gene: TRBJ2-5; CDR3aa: CASSLLGTGGGQETQYF
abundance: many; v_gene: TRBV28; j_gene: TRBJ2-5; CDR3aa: CATQRGRIQETQYF
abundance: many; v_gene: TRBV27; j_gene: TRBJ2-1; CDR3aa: CASSPQERSHEQFF
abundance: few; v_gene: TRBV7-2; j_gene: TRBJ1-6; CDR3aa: CASSLTASYNSPLHF
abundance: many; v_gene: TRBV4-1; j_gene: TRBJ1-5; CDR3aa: CASSLTERDDNQPQHF
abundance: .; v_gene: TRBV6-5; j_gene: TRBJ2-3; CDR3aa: CASGAPDPTDTQYF
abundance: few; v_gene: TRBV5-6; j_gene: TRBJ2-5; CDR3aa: CASSLEWGKETQYF
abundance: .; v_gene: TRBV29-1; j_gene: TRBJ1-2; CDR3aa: CSVELVDNYGYTF
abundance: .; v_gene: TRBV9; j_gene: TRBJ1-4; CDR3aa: CASSSSPREGNEKLFF
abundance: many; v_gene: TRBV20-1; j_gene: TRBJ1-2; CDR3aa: CRVGTWGGSGDGNYGYTF
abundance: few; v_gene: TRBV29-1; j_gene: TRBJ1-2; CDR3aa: CSVEFAENNYGYTF
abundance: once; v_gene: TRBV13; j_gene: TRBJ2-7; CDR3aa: CASSSPGTSVYEQYF
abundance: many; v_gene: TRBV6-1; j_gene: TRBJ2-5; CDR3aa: CASSAQETQYF
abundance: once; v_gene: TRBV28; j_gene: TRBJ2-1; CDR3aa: CASSLGGLWQFF
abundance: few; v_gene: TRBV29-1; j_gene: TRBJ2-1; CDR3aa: CSAQRTGASYNEQFF
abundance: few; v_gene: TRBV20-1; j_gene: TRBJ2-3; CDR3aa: CSARVNSPDTQYF
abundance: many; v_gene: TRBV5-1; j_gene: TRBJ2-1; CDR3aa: CASSLLGADYNEQFF
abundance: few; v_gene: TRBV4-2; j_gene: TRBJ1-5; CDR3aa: CASSPGQGQQPQHF
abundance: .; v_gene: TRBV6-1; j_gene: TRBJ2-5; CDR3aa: CASSEYGVEGETQYF
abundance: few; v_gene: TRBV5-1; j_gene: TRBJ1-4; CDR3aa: CASSLGANEKLFF
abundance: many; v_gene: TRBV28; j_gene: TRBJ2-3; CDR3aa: CASIISGGKGDTQYF
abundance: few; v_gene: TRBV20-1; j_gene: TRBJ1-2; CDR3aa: CSASTPSGYTF
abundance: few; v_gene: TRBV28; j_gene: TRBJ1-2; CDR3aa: CASRGQGVSNYGYTF
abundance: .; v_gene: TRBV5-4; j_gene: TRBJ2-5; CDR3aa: CASSIAPGETQYF